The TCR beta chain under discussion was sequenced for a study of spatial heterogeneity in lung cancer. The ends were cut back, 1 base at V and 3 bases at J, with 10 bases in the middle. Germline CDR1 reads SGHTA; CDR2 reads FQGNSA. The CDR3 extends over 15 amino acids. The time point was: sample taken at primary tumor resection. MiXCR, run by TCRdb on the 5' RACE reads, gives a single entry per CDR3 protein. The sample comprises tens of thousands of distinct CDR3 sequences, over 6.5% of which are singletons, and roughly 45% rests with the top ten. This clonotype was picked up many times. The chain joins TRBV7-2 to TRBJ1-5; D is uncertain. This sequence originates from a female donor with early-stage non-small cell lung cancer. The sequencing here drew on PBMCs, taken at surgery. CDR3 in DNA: TGTGCCAGCAGCTTAGGCAGGCCTAACAATCAGCCCCAGCATTTT. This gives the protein CASSLGRPNNQPQHF.